Listed below are T cell receptor beta chains from one sample, sequenced in a study of T cell responses to AZD1222 COVID-19 vaccine. This table comes from immunoSEQ multiplex PCR, and its TCRdb copy is limited to in-frame clones, with some not included. The data hold approximately 70,000 clones, with roughly 80% observed a single time. This specimen was peripheral blood, taken on day 0 of AZD1222 vaccination. These receptors originate from an adult in good health. Each CDR3 is given with its conserved first and last residue. A D gene is named only where the DNA matches it firmly. Size tells how often a clone was seen (once, few, many) or the class of an expanded clone, and some rows leave it out.

abundance | j_gene | d_gene | v_gene | CDR3aa | CDR3nt
NA | TRBJ1-2 | NA | TRBV1 | CTSSQEGNYGYTF | TGCACCAGCAGCCAGGAGGGGAACTATGGCTACACCTTC
few | TRBJ1-1 | NA | TRBV10-3 | CAISPGTTNTEAFF | TGTGCCATCAGCCCCGGGACAACGAACACTGAAGCTTTCTTT
NA | TRBJ1-1 | NA | TRBV3-1/TRBV3-2 | CASSAGVTEAFF | TGTGCCAGCAGCGCAGGGGTTACTGAAGCTTTCTTT
once | TRBJ2-1 | TRBD2 | TRBV5-4 | CASSLESGAYNEQFF | TGTGCCAGCAGCTTGGAAAGCGGGGCCTACAATGAGCAGTTCTTC
NA | TRBJ1-6 | TRBD1 | TRBV9 | CASSGRQGASINSPLHF | TGTGCCAGCAGCGGCCGACAGGGGGCCTCCATCAATTCACCCCTCCACTTT
NA | TRBJ1-5 | TRBD1 | TRBV29-1 | CSVGDREYQPQHF | TGCAGCGTTGGGGACAGGGAATATCAGCCCCAGCATTTT
NA | TRBJ2-3 | TRBD2 | TRBV6-4 | CASRQTSGGATDTQYF | TGTGCCAGCAGGCAGACTAGCGGGGGGGCCACAGATACGCAGTATTTT
NA | TRBJ2-3 | TRBD2 | TRBV5-1 | CASSKRGVYSTDTQYF | TGCGCCAGCAGTAAGCGGGGGGTTTATAGCACAGATACGCAGTATTTT
NA | TRBJ1-2 | NA | TRBV5-1 | CASSLAGDNYGYTF | TGCGCCAGCAGCTTGGCTGGGGATAACTATGGCTACACCTTC
NA | TRBJ1-2 | NA | TRBV6-5 | CASSKGTNNGYTF | TGTGCCAGCAGTAAGGGGACGAATAATGGCTACACCTTC
NA | TRBJ2-1 | NA | TRBV19 | CASSIGQSYYNEQFF | TGTGCCAGTAGTATAGGACAGTCTTACTACAATGAGCAGTTCTTC
once | TRBJ2-1 | NA | TRBV27 | CASNDLRADEQFF | TGTGCCAGCAACGACCTAAGGGCCGATGAGCAGTTCTTC
NA | TRBJ2-7 | TRBD2 | TRBV5-1 | CASSLPRAGHYEQYF | TGCGCCAGCAGCCTGCCGAGAGCGGGGCACTACGAGCAGTACTTC
NA | TRBJ1-2 | TRBD1 | TRBV27 | CSASTGANYGYTF | TGTTCCGCGAGTACAGGGGCTAACTATGGCTACACCTTC
NA | TRBJ2-1 | TRBD2 | TRBV4-2 | CASSRESGGVYNEQFF | TGTGCCAGCAGCCGAGAGAGCGGGGGGGTGTACAATGAGCAGTTCTTC
NA | TRBJ1-4 | TRBD1 | TRBV15 | CATLGQEGEKLFF | TGTGCCACCCTGGGACAGGAAGGGGAAAAACTGTTTTTT
once | TRBJ2-1 | NA | TRBV19 | CASSATPGAGYNEQFF | TGTGCCAGTAGTGCCACTCCGGGGGCTGGGTACAATGAGCAGTTCTTC
few | TRBJ2-5 | TRBD2 | TRBV11-3 | CASSYGIGGGGETQYF | TGTGCCAGCAGCTATGGGATTGGCGGCGGGGGAGAGACCCAGTACTTC
NA | TRBJ1-1 | NA | TRBV19 | CASSTGTSTEAFF | TGTGCCAGTAGTACTGGGACATCGACTGAAGCTTTCTTT
NA | TRBJ2-3 | NA | TRBV12-3/TRBV12-4 | CASSLWGDTQYF | TGTGCCAGCAGTTTGTGGGGGGATACGCAGTATTTT
NA | TRBJ1-6 | NA | TRBV19 | CASSLMTQGINSPLHF | TGTGCCAGTAGCCTAATGACACAGGGTATTAATTCACCCCTCCACTTT
NA | TRBJ1-5 | NA | TRBV7-9 | CASSSAGSNQPQHF | TGTGCCAGCAGCTCGGCAGGGTCGAATCAGCCCCAGCATTTT
NA | TRBJ2-3 | NA | TRBV4-1 | CASSQLGTDTQYF | TGCGCCAGCAGCCAATTGGGCACAGATACGCAGTATTTT
NA | TRBJ2-5 | NA | TRBV28 | CASRPRDFQETQYF | TGTGCCAGCCGACCCCGGGATTTCCAAGAGACCCAGTACTTC
once | TRBJ1-5 | NA | TRBV20-1 | CSASVRGGPRGPNQPQHF | TGCAGTGCTAGTGTAAGGGGGGGGCCAAGGGGTCCGAATCAGCCCCAGCATTTT
NA | TRBJ1-4 | NA | TRBV2 | CASSVLFATNEKLFF | TGTGCCAGCAGCGTTTTGTTTGCAACTAATGAAAAACTGTTTTTT
once | TRBJ1-2 | TRBD1 | TRBV6-1 | CASSVLWVGTGAMSGYTF | TGTGCCAGCAGTGTTCTCTGGGTGGGGACAGGGGCGATGAGTGGCTACACCTTC
NA | TRBJ2-3 | TRBD2 | TRBV9 | CASSVGGLAGPRTDTQYF | TGTGCCAGCAGCGTAGGAGGACTAGCGGGACCTCGCACAGATACGCAGTATTTT
NA | TRBJ2-1 | NA | TRBV6-1 | CASSEGGAGNEQFF | TGTGCCAGCAGTGAAGGGGGTGCAGGCAATGAGCAGTTCTTC
NA | TRBJ1-2 | TRBD1 | TRBV6-2/TRBV6-3 | CASSSQDRVGGYTF | TGTGCCAGCAGTTCCCAGGACAGGGTGGGCGGCTACACCTTC
NA | TRBJ1-6 | NA | TRBV2 | CASSEYRTGAPLHF | TGTGCCAGCAGTGAATATCGGACGGGAGCACCCCTCCACTTT
few | TRBJ1-1 | NA | TRBV29-1 | CSVWGRTEAFF | TGCAGCGTTTGGGGGCGAACTGAAGCTTTCTTT
NA | TRBJ1-2 | NA | TRBV4-3 | CASSQDRGGYGYTF | TGCGCCAGCAGCCAAGACAGGGGCGGATATGGCTACACCTTC
NA | TRBJ1-6 | NA | TRBV2 | CASSARGGTYSPLHF | TGTGCCAGCAGCGCCCGAGGGGGTACTTATTCACCCCTCCACTTT
NA | TRBJ2-4 | TRBD1 | TRBV6-5 | CASGGQGVNIQYF | TGTGCCAGCGGAGGACAGGGGGTAAACATTCAGTACTTC
once | TRBJ2-7 | NA | TRBV5-1 | CASSFPDPYEQYF | TGCGCCAGCAGCTTCCCAGATCCCTACGAGCAGTACTTC
NA | TRBJ2-7 | NA | TRBV28 | CASSFSGAGSYEQYF | TGTGCCAGCAGTTTTTCGGGCGCGGGGTCCTACGAGCAGTACTTC
NA | TRBJ2-5 | NA | TRBV11-2 | CASSFNQGMAQETQYF | TGTGCCAGCAGCTTTAACCAGGGGATGGCGCAAGAGACCCAGTACTTC
once | TRBJ2-7 | NA | TRBV6-6 | CASSYTGPYEQYF | TGTGCCAGCAGTTATACAGGTCCCTACGAGCAGTACTTC
NA | TRBJ1-5 | NA | TRBV19 | CASSTDRKNQPQHF | TGTGCCAGTAGTACCGACAGGAAAAATCAGCCCCAGCATTTT
few | TRBJ2-7 | TRBD1 | TRBV7-9 | CASSRAGTVYEQYF | TGTGCCAGCAGCCGGGCCGGGACAGTCTACGAGCAGTACTTC
few | TRBJ2-3 | NA | TRBV6-5 | CASTKNSLTDTQYF | TGTGCCAGCACCAAAAACTCACTCACAGATACGCAGTATTTT
NA | TRBJ2-7 | NA | TRBV7-9 | CASAASLIYEQYF | TGTGCCAGCGCAGCTTCCCTTATCTACGAGCAGTACTTC
NA | TRBJ1-5 | NA | TRBV30 | CAWNRDSNQPQHF | TGTGCCTGGAACAGGGACAGCAATCAGCCCCAGCATTTT
NA | TRBJ2-4 | NA | TRBV2 | CASTDHEARAKNIQYF | TGTGCCAGCACCGATCATGAGGCGAGAGCCAAAAACATTCAGTACTTC
NA | TRBJ2-1 | NA | TRBV11-2 | CASSVRASLLAGINEQFF | TGTGCCAGCAGCGTCCGGGCATCCCTGCTGGCAGGTATTAATGAGCAGTTCTTC
NA | TRBJ2-7 | TRBD2 | TRBV9 | CASSPGRASSYEQYF | TGTGCCAGCAGTCCAGGGAGGGCTAGCTCCTACGAGCAGTACTTC
NA | TRBJ2-5 | TRBD2 | TRBV5-6 | CASSANWRGGHQYF | TGTGCCAGCAGCGCGAACTGGCGGGGGGGCCACCAGTACTTC
NA | TRBJ2-2 | NA | TRBV11-1 | CASSLHLAGELFF | TGTGCCAGCAGCTTACACTTGGCCGGGGAGCTGTTTTTT
NA | TRBJ2-5 | NA | TRBV7-3 | CASSRTGSYQETQYF | TGTGCCAGCAGCCGAACGGGGTCGTACCAAGAGACCCAGTACTTC
NA | TRBJ2-5 | NA | TRBV6-5 | CASSSRRRETQYF | TGTGCCAGCAGTTCCCGTAGACGGGAGACCCAGTACTTC